The 18 T cell receptor beta chains given below trace back to one sample, sequenced in a study of long-term antiretroviral therapy in people with HIV. It was version v3.0 of the immunoSEQ assay that was run at survey level. TCRdb's copy holds only in-frame clones and misses some; the assay was immunoSEQ multiplex PCR. The sample has 42,000 or so clones; 80% to 90% are singletons. The starting material was unsorted PBMCs, obtained 1.2 years after starting antiretroviral therapy. The receptors derive from a woman in her fifties or sixties with HIV.

This chain links TRBV7-2 with TRBJ1-4; possibly TRBD1 for D (6 bases). V dropped 0 bases and J dropped 5 bases, with 10 bases sitting between them. Germline V gives CDR1 SGHTA, CDR2 FQGNSA. The CDR3 covers 15 residues. This CDR3 reads CASSLAGASNEKLFF. The CDR3 bases are TGTGCCAGCAGCTTAGCGGGGGCTTCGAATGAAAAACTGTTTTTT.

This chain joins TRBV4-2 and TRBJ2-2; either TRBD1 or TRBD2 may fit D (5 bases each). The germline V gene has CDR1 LGHNA and CDR2 YNFKEQ. V lost 6 bases and J 0 bases, leaving 17 bases between the germline ends. The CDR3 covers 17 residues. The CDR3 DNA sequence: TGTGCCAGCAGTCCGGGGCTGGTCTCAGCGAACACCGGGGAGCTGTTTTTT. It codes for CASSPGLVSANTGELFF.

This clone was detected a few times. This chain connects TRBV2 to TRBJ1-4; TRBD1 might be the D (5 bases). This CDR3 region has 20 residues. Trimming removed 5 bases from V and 0 bases from J, with 25 bases in between. Germline V CDR1 and CDR2: SNHLY, FYNNEI. CDR3 coding DNA: TGTGCCAGCAGTAGGACCGGGGCCTCAACTAGGACCTCAACTAATGAAAAACTGTTTTTT. Residues: CASSRTGASTRTSTNEKLFF.

This sequence joins TRBV30 and TRBJ1-2, with 9 nucleotides matching TRBD1. The V gene's germline CDR1 is GTSNPN and CDR2 SVGIG (reference sequence). V shed 5 bases, J shed 4 bases, and the junction held 8 bases outside the gene matches. The CDR3 contains 14 residues. The CDR3 DNA is TGTGCCTGGGAGGGACAGGGTTTTAGCTATGGCTACACCTTC. It encodes CAWEGQGFSYGYTF. Full variable domain (rest looked up from reference TRBV30 and TRBJ1-2): SQTIHQWPATLVQPVGSPLSLECTVEGTSNPNLYWYRQAAGRGLQLLFYSVGIGQISSEVPQNLSASRPQDRQFILSSKKLLLSDSGFYLCAWEGQGFSYGYTFGSGTRLTVV.

The J gene is TRBJ2-1, the V gene TRBV5-1; D unclear. Per the germline V gene, CDR1 is SGHRS and CDR2 is YFSETQ. The CDR3 is made up of 14 amino acids. Deletions cut 0 bases from V and 8 bases from J, with 12 bases between. CDR3 coding DNA: TGCGCCAGCAGCTTGGAATCCAGTAGCTATGAGCAGTTCTTC. It codes for CASSLESSSYEQFF.

V gene TRBV25-1 combines with J gene TRBJ2-1; D perhaps matches TRBD2 (6 bases). Germline loops: CDR1 MGHDK, CDR2 SYGVNS. Trimming removed 1 base from V and 4 bases from J, with 14 bases in between. This CDR3 has 16 residues. The CDR3 bases are TGTGCCAGCAGTGAATCAGCGCGGGAACCTTACAATGAGCAGTTCTTC. Translating it yields CASSESAREPYNEQFF. Combining the CDR3 with reference TRBV25-1 and TRBJ2-1 gives the whole variable domain EADIYQTPRYLVIGTGKKITLECSQTMGHDKMYWYQQDPGMELHLIHYSYGVNSTEKGDLSSESTVSRIRTEHFPLTLESARPSHTSQYLCASSESAREPYNEQFFGPGTRLTVL.

There are a few counts of this clone. CDR3 amino acids: CASSLAGSYNSPLHF. CDR3 nucleotide sequence: TGTGCCAGCAGCTTGGCTGGATCCTATAATTCACCCCTCCACTTT. This rearrangement joins TRBV5-6 to TRBJ1-6; no clear D. The germline V gene has CDR1 SGHDT and CDR2 YYEEEE. Trimming removed 0 bases at V and 1 base at J, with 5 bases between. The CDR3 contains 15 residues.

The rearrangement joins TRBV2 to TRBJ2-7; the D is unclear. CDR3 size: 13 residues. Trimming stripped 3 bases from V and 0 bases from J, with 6 bases between. Per germline, CDR1 SNHLY and CDR2 FYNNEI. This CDR3 is CASSDGYSYEQYF. The CDR3 nucleotides are TGTGCCAGCAGTGATGGCTACTCCTACGAGCAGTACTTC.

This chain connects TRBV4-1 to TRBJ2-7; 7 positions agree with TRBD1. V shed 3 bases and J 1 base; nucleotides not matched to a gene: 3. The CDR3 spans 14 residues. Germline assignment: CDR1 MGHRA and CDR2 YSYEKL. CDR3 protein: CASSHATGSYEQYF. CDR3 DNA: TGCGCCAGCAGCCATGCGACAGGGTCCTACGAGCAGTACTTC.

The rearrangement links TRBV11-2 to TRBJ1-5; D is perhaps TRBD1 (6 bases). CDR1 and CDR2 (germline): SGHAT, FQNNGV. The V and J ends lost 2 bases and 6 bases respectively, with 17 bases between them. CDR3 length: 16 residues. The CDR3 spells CASSLSGSGVPQPQHF. The CDR3 DNA reads as TGTGCCAGCAGCTTATCGGGATCAGGGGTACCTCAGCCCCAGCATTTT.

A few counts support this clone. V gene TRBV7-2 combines with J gene TRBJ1-6; D may be TRBD1 (6 bases). CDR3 length: 14 residues. Germline V gene data show CDR1 as SGHTA and CDR2 as FQGNSA. Trimming removed 1 base at V and 7 bases at J, with 8 bases between. The CDR3 loop is CASSLEQGNSPLHF. The CDR3 DNA follows: TGTGCCAGCAGCTTAGAACAGGGAAATTCACCCCTCCACTTT.

The gene calls are TRBV6-5 and TRBJ1-4; no definite D call. CDR3 length equals 11 residues. V lost 7 bases to trimming and J lost 6 bases, with 6 bases between them. The germline gives CDR1 MNHEY, CDR2 SVGAGI. The CDR3 is CASKRDEKLFF. CDR3 sequence (DNA): TGTGCCAGCAAGAGGGATGAAAAACTGTTTTTT.

V is TRBV9 and J is TRBJ1-1; D is uncertain. Germline assignment: CDR1 SGDLS and CDR2 YYNGEE. Deletions cut 2 bases from V and 1 base from J, with 9 bases between. The CDR3 has 14 amino acids. The DNA for the CDR3 is TGTGCCAGCAGCGTCGAGACGGGGAACACTGAAGCTTTCTTT. Amino acid sequence: CASSVETGNTEAFF.

This clone showed up just once. This chain joins TRBV10-3 and TRBJ2-5; perhaps TRBD1 as D (5 bases). The V end lost 3 bases, the J end lost 5 bases, and 16 bases lay between the germline ends. The germline gives CDR1 ENHRY, CDR2 SYGVKD. The CDR3 extends over 15 amino acids. Here the CDR3 DNA reads TGTGCCATCAGTGAAAACTACCAGGGTGGGGAGACCCAGTACTTC. This translates into CAISENYQGGETQYF.

This chain links TRBV19 with TRBJ2-5, with no clear D. CDR3 length: 15 residues. V lost 4 bases and J 5 bases, leaving 17 bases between the germline ends. Germline V lookup: CDR1 LNHDA, CDR2 SQIVND (reference sequence). CDR3 in amino acids: CASSKGLTFKETQYF. The CDR3 DNA is TGTGCCAGTAGTAAAGGGTTAACATTTAAGGAGACCCAGTACTTC.

The V call is TRBV10-3, the J call TRBJ2-5; tentatively, D is TRBD2 (5 bases). Between the trimmed V and J ends, which lost 0 bases and 2 bases, there was a span of 10 bases. Germline CDR1 is ENHRY and CDR2 is SYGVKD. The CDR3 is 15 amino acids. CDR3 bases: TGTGCCATCAGTGAGTCCCTTGGCGGGCAAGAGACCCAGTACTTC. It encodes CAISESLGGQETQYF.

The rearrangement links TRBV25-1 to TRBJ2-1; D unresolved. Per the germline V gene, CDR1 is MGHDK and CDR2 is SYGVNS. The V end was cut by 3 bases, the J end by 12 bases, with 12 bases between. This CDR3 has 12 residues. CDR3 residues: CASSDEFGRQFF. CDR3 DNA sequence: TGTGCCAGCAGTGACGAATTTGGCCGGCAGTTCTTC.

The chain employs TRBV5-1 and TRBJ2-2, with 8 nucleotides matching TRBD1. Germline lookup yields CDR1 SGHRS and CDR2 YFSETQ. This CDR3 has 18 residues. After removal of 2 bases from V and 5 bases from J, the junction contained 14 bases not matched to a gene. The CDR3 is CASSFPGTGTGSTGELFF. CDR3 bases: TGCGCCAGCAGCTTCCCGGGCACCGGGACAGGATCGACCGGGGAGCTGTTTTTT.